Each of the 16 T cell receptor beta chains below was sequenced from the same sample in a study of Ad26.COV2.S vaccination and SARS-CoV-2 variants. Method: immunoSEQ multiplex PCR; TCRdb's copy keeps in-frame clones and lacks some. The table shows roughly 350,000 clones, with roughly 91% occurring only once. Treatment here: 15 to 20 received Ad26.COV2.S at low or high dose, single or two shots; five or six received placebo; per-sample allocation not given. Specimens were obtained on day 63 following the first vaccine or placebo injection. The sample was peripheral blood, taken in a trial of Ad26.COV2.S vaccine versus placebo. These receptors originate from a person aged 18-65 years who received the Ad26.COV2.S COVID-19 vaccine or a placebo.

The V call is TRBV7-2, the J call TRBJ2-7; D is perhaps TRBD2 (5 bases). Trimming took 4 bases from V and 7 from J, leaving 11 bases between them. In germline, CDR1 is SGHTA, CDR2 FQGNSA. The CDR3 loop spans 12 amino acids. This CDR3 is CASSYGLNEQYF. CDR3 in DNA: TGTGCCAGCAGCTACGGACTTAATGAGCAGTACTTC.

V gene TRBV24-1 combines with J gene TRBJ1-1, with D perhaps TRBD1 (5 bases). The CDR3 spans 14 residues. The V gene lost 5 bases and the J gene lost 4 bases, with 13 bases spanning the gap. The germline V gene encodes CDR1 KGHDR and CDR2 SFDVKD. The CDR3 is CATSAPGKGTEAFF. DNA for the CDR3: TGTGCCACCAGTGCCCCAGGGAAAGGCACTGAAGCTTTCTTT.

This chain uses TRBV18 with TRBJ2-1, with TRBD2 matching over 7 bases. Germline loops: CDR1 KGHSH, CDR2 LQKENI. The CDR3 is 15 residues long. V was pared by 3 bases and J by 4 bases, with 6 bases of the junction left unmatched. CDR3 protein: CASSPGSGIYNEQFF. The CDR3 coding sequence is TGTGCCAGCTCACCGGGAAGCGGGATATACAATGAGCAGTTCTTC.

V usage is TRBV9 and J usage is TRBJ1-5; unclear D gene. The V end lost 2 bases, the J end lost 2 bases, and 5 bases lay between the germline ends. CDR3 length equals 13 residues. Germline V lookup: CDR1 SGDLS, CDR2 YYNGEE. The CDR3 nucleotides are TGTGCCAGCAGCGTGTCCGGCAATCAGCCCCAGCATTTT. Translated: CASSVSGNQPQHF.

V is TRBV6-5 and J is TRBJ1-3; perhaps TRBD1 as D (5 bases). The V gene's germline CDR1 is MNHEY and CDR2 SVGAGI. The length of the CDR3 is 16 residues. The germline V and J ends were trimmed by 0 bases and 0 bases, with 9 bases remaining between them. The CDR3 region is CASSYSRGSSGNTIYF. Written as DNA, the CDR3 is TGTGCCAGCAGTTACTCCCGGGGGTCCTCTGGAAACACCATATATTTT.

V is TRBV5-4 and J is TRBJ1-2, with D tentatively TRBD1 (5 bases). V was cut by 4 bases and J by 1 base, with 11 bases left in between. There are 14 residues in the CDR3. The germline CDR1 and CDR2 sequences are SGHNT and YYREEE (reference sequence). The CDR3 spells CASSPGHLNYGYTF. CDR3 coding DNA: TGTGCCAGCAGCCCTGGACACCTTAACTATGGCTACACCTTC.

V and J are TRBV10-1 and TRBJ2-3; D may be TRBD1 or TRBD2 (5 bases each). Germline CDR1 is WNHNN and CDR2 is SYGVQD (reference sequence). This CDR3 has 17 amino acids. V was cut by 5 bases and J by 4 bases, with 22 bases left in between. The CDR3 reads CASSKEGTPLFSDTQYF. The DNA for the CDR3 is TGCGCCAGCAGTAAGGAAGGGACCCCTCTGTTTTCAGATACGCAGTATTTT.

This clone was observed a single time. This sequence joins TRBV7-9 and TRBJ2-3; D perhaps matches TRBD2 (5 bases). V was pared by 5 bases and J by 5 bases, with 17 bases between. Germline CDR1 SEHNR, CDR2 FQNEAQ (reference sequence). The CDR3 has 15 residues. CDR3 region: CASSPPVRAVDTQYF. The CDR3 DNA reads as TGTGCCAGCAGCCCACCGGTGAGGGCCGTAGATACGCAGTATTTT. The full variable domain, its missing parts supplied by reference TRBV7-9 and TRBJ2-3, is DTGVSQNPRHKITKRGQNVTFRCDPISEHNRLYWYRQTLGQGPEFLTYFQNEAQLEKSRLLSDRFSAERPKGSFSTLEIQRTEQGDSAMYLCASSPPVRAVDTQYFGPGTRLTVL.

This sequence joins TRBV5-1 and TRBJ1-2; a possible D gene is TRBD1 (5 bases). V lost 5 bases and J lost 7, with 15 bases in between. This CDR3 is built from 13 residues. Germline CDR1 and CDR2: SGHRS and YFSETQ. The CDR3 here is CASSNGQGVGYTF. The DNA of the CDR3 is TGCGCCAGCAGTAACGGGCAGGGTGTTGGCTACACCTTC. Variable domain in full (rest from reference TRBV5-1 and TRBJ1-2): KAGVTQTPRYLIKTRGQQVTLSCSPISGHRSVSWYQQTPGQGLQFLFEYFSETQRNKGNFPGRFSGRQFSNSRSEMNVSTLELGDSALYLCASSNGQGVGYTFGSGTRLTVV.

J is TRBJ2-6 and V is TRBV19; D gene uncertain. V was pared by 1 base and J by 0 bases, with 10 bases between. Germline-derived CDR1 and CDR2 are LNHDA and SQIVND (reference sequence). The CDR3 is 17 amino acids. Here the CDR3 reads CASSIVGDDSGANVLTF. The CDR3 DNA follows: TGTGCCAGTAGTATAGTAGGAGACGACTCTGGGGCCAACGTCCTGACTTTC.

The chain links TRBV11-1 to TRBJ2-1, with D hard to call. This CDR3 has 14 residues. The germline CDR1 and CDR2 sequences are SGHAT and FQDESV (reference sequence). Trimming took off 5 bases at V and 8 bases at J, with 16 bases between the two ends. The CDR3 is CASSPSVESHEQFF. The CDR3 coding sequence is TGTGCCAGCAGCCCCTCAGTCGAATCCCATGAGCAGTTCTTC.

The J gene is TRBJ1-2, the V gene TRBV5-1; 7 bases are shared with TRBD1. Germline-derived CDR1 and CDR2 are SGHRS and YFSETQ. The length of the CDR3 is 13 residues. The V segment lost 4 bases and the J segment 4 bases; nucleotides outside the gene matches: 4. CDR3 sequence (DNA): TGCGCCAGCAGCCGGGACAGCCGCTATGGCTACACCTTC. Amino acid sequence: CASSRDSRYGYTF.

The CDR3 nucleotides read TGCGCCAGCAGTTTAGACACCGGGACGAACACTGAAGCTTTCTTT. This codes for CASSLDTGTNTEAFF. The rearrangement joins TRBV10-1 to TRBJ1-1, with D perhaps matching TRBD1 (5 bases). Germline loops: CDR1 WNHNN, CDR2 SYGVQD (reference sequence). The ends were cut back, 5 bases at V and 1 base at J, with 14 bases in the middle. CDR3 length equals 15 residues.

The V and J genes are TRBV2 and TRBJ1-1; no clear D gene. The CDR3 runs to 13 residues. The germline V gene encodes CDR1 SNHLY and CDR2 FYNNEI. V was trimmed by 1 base and J by 4 bases, leaving 7 bases between them. The CDR3 nucleotides read TGTGCCAGCAGTGAAGAGATGAGCACTGAAGCTTTCTTT. Residues: CASSEEMSTEAFF.

J is TRBJ2-1 and V is TRBV20-1; a weak D match, TRBD2 (5 bases). The CDR3 runs 11 residues. Trimming stripped 6 bases from V and 2 bases from J, with 5 bases between. Per the germline V gene, CDR1 is DFQATT and CDR2 is SNEGSKA (reference sequence). The CDR3: CSAGAYNEQFF. As DNA, the CDR3 is TGCAGTGCGGGAGCCTACAATGAGCAGTTCTTC.

This rearrangement joins TRBV12-5 to TRBJ2-7; TRBD1 matches 10 bases. V lost 5 bases and J lost 3; bases outside the gene matches: 4. The germline CDR1 and CDR2 sequences are LGHNT and FRNRAP. The CDR3 contains 14 residues. The CDR3 loop is CASGHGTGVYEQYF. In DNA form, the CDR3 reads TGTGCTAGTGGTCACGGGACAGGGGTCTACGAGCAGTACTTC.